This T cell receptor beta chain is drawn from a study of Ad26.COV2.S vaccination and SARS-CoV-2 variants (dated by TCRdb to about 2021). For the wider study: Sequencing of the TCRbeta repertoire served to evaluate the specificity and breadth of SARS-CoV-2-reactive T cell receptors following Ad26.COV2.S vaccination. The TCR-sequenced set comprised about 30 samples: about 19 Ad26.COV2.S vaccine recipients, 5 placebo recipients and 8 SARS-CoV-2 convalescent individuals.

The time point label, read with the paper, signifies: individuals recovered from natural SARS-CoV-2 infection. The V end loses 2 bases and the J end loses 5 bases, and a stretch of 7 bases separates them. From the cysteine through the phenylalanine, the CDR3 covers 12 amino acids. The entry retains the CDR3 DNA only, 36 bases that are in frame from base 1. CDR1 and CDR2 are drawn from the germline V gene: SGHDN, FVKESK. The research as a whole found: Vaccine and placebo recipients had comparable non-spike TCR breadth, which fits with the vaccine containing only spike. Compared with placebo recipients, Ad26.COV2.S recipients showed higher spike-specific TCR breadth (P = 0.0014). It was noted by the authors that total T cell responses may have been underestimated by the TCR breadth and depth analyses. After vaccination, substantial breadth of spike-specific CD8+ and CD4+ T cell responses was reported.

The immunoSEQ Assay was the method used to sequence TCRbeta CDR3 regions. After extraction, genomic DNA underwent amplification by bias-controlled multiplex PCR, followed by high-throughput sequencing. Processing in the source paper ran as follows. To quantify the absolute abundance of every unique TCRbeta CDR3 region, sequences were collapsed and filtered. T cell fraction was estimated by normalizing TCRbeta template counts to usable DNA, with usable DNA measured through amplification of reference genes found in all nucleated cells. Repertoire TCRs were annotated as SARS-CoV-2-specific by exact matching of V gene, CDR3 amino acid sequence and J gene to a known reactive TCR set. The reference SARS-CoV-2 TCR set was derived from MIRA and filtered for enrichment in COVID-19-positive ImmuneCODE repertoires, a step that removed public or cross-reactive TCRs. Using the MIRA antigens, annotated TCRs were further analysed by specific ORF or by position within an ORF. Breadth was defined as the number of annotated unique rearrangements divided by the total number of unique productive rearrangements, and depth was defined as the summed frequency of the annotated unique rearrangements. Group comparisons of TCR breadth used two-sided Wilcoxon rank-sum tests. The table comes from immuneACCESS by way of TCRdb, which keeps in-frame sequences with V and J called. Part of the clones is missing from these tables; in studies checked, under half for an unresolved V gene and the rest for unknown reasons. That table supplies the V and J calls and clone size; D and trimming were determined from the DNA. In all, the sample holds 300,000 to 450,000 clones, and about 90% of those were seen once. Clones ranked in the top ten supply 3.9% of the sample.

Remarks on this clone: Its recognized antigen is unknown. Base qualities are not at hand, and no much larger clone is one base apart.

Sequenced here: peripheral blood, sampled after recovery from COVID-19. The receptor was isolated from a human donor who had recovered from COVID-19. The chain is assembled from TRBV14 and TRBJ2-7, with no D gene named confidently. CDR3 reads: CASSQPRHEQYF. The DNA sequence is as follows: TGTGCCAGCAGCCAACCGCGACACGAGCAGTACTTC.